A selection of T cell receptor beta chains follows, all from one sample in a study of blood T cells in healthy people across ages. Via MiXCR, TCRdb re-called the 5' RACE reads, giving one row per CDR3 protein. The sample shows about 670,000 distinct CDR3 sequences, around 38% of them seen only once. Specimen: blood. These receptors all stem from a man older than 75 in good health. Each CDR3 is given with its conserved first and last residue. D genes are given only for firm matches. Expanded clones get a size class; other rows say once, few or many, or leave the size out.

d_call	v_call	j_call	clone_size	cdr3_aa	cdr3_nt
.	TRBV9	TRBJ2-2	.	CASSVSASSRATGELFF	TGTGCCAGCAGCGTATCTGCATCGTCTAGGGCCACCGGGGAGCTGTTTTTT
TRBD2	TRBV28	TRBJ2-5	.	CASSTGLAETQYF	TGTGCCAGCAGCACCGGACTAGCGGAGACCCAGTACTTC
TRBD2	TRBV28	TRBJ2-5	.	CASSRKTGSSGMYQETQYF	TGTGCCAGCAGTAGAAAAACGGGGTCTAGCGGGATGTACCAAGAGACCCAGTACTTC
TRBD1	TRBV6-2/TRBV6-3	TRBJ2-7	.	CASRRQGSSYNEQYF	TGTGCCAGCAGACGACAGGGGAGCTCCTACAATGAGCAGTACTTC
TRBD2	TRBV5-6	TRBJ2-1	once	CASSLASLASLYEQFF	TGTGCCAGCAGCTTGGCATCACTAGCGTCGTTGTATGAGCAGTTCTTC
.	TRBV7-9	TRBJ2-3	few	CASTSDTQYF	TGTGCCAGCACCTCAGATACGCAGTATTTT
.	TRBV20-1	TRBJ2-3	.	CSARDRGDTQYF	TGCAGTGCTAGAGATCGGGGAGATACGCAGTATTTT
.	TRBV6-6	TRBJ2-3	.	CASTHPGLTSTDTQYF	TGTGCCAGCACCCACCCGGGACTCACTAGCACAGATACGCAGTATTTT
.	TRBV20-1	TRBJ2-1	.	CSACQTGSPINEQFF	TGCAGTGCCTGTCAAACAGGGTCCCCAATAAATGAGCAGTTCTTC
.	TRBV6-2/TRBV6-3	TRBJ2-5	once	CASNQISYGQYF	TGTGCCAGCAACCAAATCTCCTACGGGCAGTACTTC
TRBD1	TRBV7-2	TRBJ2-1	.	CASTAGQGPYNEQFF	TGTGCCAGCACGGCGGGACAGGGGCCGTACAATGAGCAGTTCTTC
.	TRBV19	TRBJ2-5	.	CASSTSGTRETQYF	TGTGCCAGTAGTACCTCCGGGACTCGAGAGACCCAGTACTTC
.	TRBV4-2	TRBJ1-1	.	CASSLIDRQNTEAFF	TGTGCCAGCAGCCTTATAGATAGGCAGAACACTGAAGCTTTCTTT
.	TRBV29-1	TRBJ2-4	many	CSAASSGPNIQYF	TGCAGCGCAGCGTCATCCGGCCCAAACATTCAGTACTTC
.	TRBV12-3/TRBV12-4	TRBJ1-6	.	CASSSLFLTTDNSPLHF	TGTGCCAGCAGTTCCCTGTTTCTGACAACCGATAATTCACCCCTCCACTTT
TRBD1	TRBV7-3	TRBJ2-3	once	CASSPGQGWTQYF	TGTGCCAGCAGCCCGGGACAGGGGTGGACGCAGTATTTT
TRBD1	TRBV7-2	TRBJ2-2	.	CASSLVGQGIGELFF	TGTGCCAGCAGCTTAGTAGGACAGGGTATCGGGGAGCTGTTTTTT
TRBD1	TRBV2	TRBJ2-7	.	CASRRQGSLHNEQYF	TGTGCCAGCAGGAGACAGGGGTCCCTCCACAATGAGCAGTACTTC
.	TRBV6-2/TRBV6-3	TRBJ2-7	few	CASSFQAVNEQYF	TGTGCCAGCAGTTTTCAGGCCGTCAACGAGCAGTACTTC
TRBD2	TRBV7-9	TRBJ2-3	.	CASSQSGRGSDTQYF	TGTGCCAGCAGCCAGAGCGGGAGGGGGTCAGATACGCAGTATTTT
TRBD1	TRBV6-2/TRBV6-3	TRBJ2-3	few	CASPDHRGTDTQYF	TGTGCCAGTCCTGACCACAGGGGGACAGATACGCAGTATTTT
TRBD2	TRBV7-7	TRBJ2-1	few	CASTPLAGGYNEQFF	TGTGCCAGCACCCCACTAGCGGGGGGATACAATGAGCAGTTCTTC
.	TRBV7-2	TRBJ2-1	.	CASSPWGNEQFF	TGTGCCAGCAGCCCATGGGGAAATGAGCAGTTCTTC
TRBD1	TRBV10-1	TRBJ1-2	few	CASSDSTGTGYTF	TGCGCCAGCAGTGATTCGACAGGGACTGGCTACACCTTC
.	TRBV7-2	TRBJ2-2	once	CASIPQGTANTGELFF	TGTGCCAGCATTCCCCAAGGGACGGCGAACACCGGGGAGCTGTTTTTT
.	TRBV7-3	TRBJ2-1	.	CASSLDYLANNEQFF	TGTGCCAGCAGCTTAGACTACCTAGCGAACAATGAGCAGTTCTTC
TRBD2	TRBV7-2	TRBJ2-5	.	CASSPRTSGRVMETQYF	TGTGCCAGCAGCCCGAGGACTAGCGGGAGGGTTATGGAGACCCAGTACTTC
.	TRBV7-9	TRBJ2-5	.	CASSLISQGETQYF	TGTGCCAGCAGCTTAATCAGTCAGGGTGAGACCCAGTACTTC
.	TRBV14	TRBJ2-4	few	CASSQENGEIAKNIQYF	TGTGCCAGCAGCCAAGAGAATGGAGAAATAGCCAAAAACATTCAGTACTTC
.	TRBV3-1	TRBJ1-2	.	CASSQSYGYTF	TGTGCCAGCAGCCAAAGCTATGGCTACACCTTC
.	TRBV12-3/TRBV12-4	TRBJ2-6	once	CASRPSGAFSGANVLTF	TGTGCCAGCAGACCCTCCGGGGCCTTCTCTGGGGCCAACGTCCTGACTTTC
.	TRBV10-1	TRBJ2-1	.	CASSESAGTDNEQFF	TGCGCCAGCAGTGAGTCGGCGGGAACTGACAATGAGCAGTTCTTC
TRBD2	TRBV20-1	TRBJ2-1	few	CSARRVGGWREGNEQFF	TGCAGTGCTAGAAGGGTTGGGGGATGGCGGGAGGGGAATGAGCAGTTCTTC
.	TRBV25-1	TRBJ2-7	once	CASSVINNEQYF	TGTGCCAGCAGTGTGATAAACAATGAGCAGTACTTC
.	TRBV20-1	TRBJ1-1	.	CSASRNTEAFF	TGCAGTGCTAGTAGAAACACTGAAGCTTTCTTT
TRBD1	TRBV20-1	TRBJ2-7	.	CSATQGTGGNEQYF	TGCAGTGCGACTCAGGGGACAGGGGGGAACGAGCAGTACTTC
.	TRBV4-3	TRBJ2-4	.	CASSGGITQYF	TGCGCCAGCAGCGGCGGGATAACTCAGTACTTC
TRBD2	TRBV20-1	TRBJ2-1	.	CSAQVAGRDNEQFF	TGCAGTGCTCAGGTAGCGGGGAGGGACAATGAGCAGTTCTTC
.	TRBV18	TRBJ1-5	.	CASSPDLGTGKQPQHF	TGTGCCAGCTCACCAGACCTCGGGACCGGAAAGCAGCCCCAGCATTTT
TRBD1	TRBV4-2	TRBJ2-7	once	CASSQQQGATYEQYF	TGTGCCAGCAGCCAACAACAGGGGGCTACCTACGAGCAGTACTTC
TRBD1	TRBV12-3/TRBV12-4	TRBJ2-6	.	CASTDGDRGRSGANVLTF	TGTGCCAGCACCGATGGGGACAGGGGACGCTCTGGGGCCAACGTCCTGACTTTC
.	TRBV10-3	TRBJ2-5	.	CAISPMQGPQETQYF	TGTGCCATCAGCCCCATGCAGGGACCCCAAGAGACCCAGTACTTC
.	TRBV20-1	TRBJ2-5	few	CSASKVTQETQYF	TGCAGTGCAAGTAAGGTGACTCAGGAGACCCAGTACTTC
TRBD2	TRBV20-1	TRBJ2-5	few	CSASRIAGGPGETQYF	TGCAGTGCTAGTCGGATAGCGGGAGGGCCTGGGGAGACCCAGTACTTC
TRBD2	TRBV4-1	TRBJ2-5	.	CASSQDPVLAGGFQETQYF	TGCGCCAGCAGCCAAGATCCGGTACTAGCGGGAGGCTTCCAAGAGACCCAGTACTTC
.	TRBV5-6	TRBJ2-1	.	CASSLAWSGVEQFF	TGTGCCAGCAGCTTGGCCTGGTCGGGGGTTGAGCAGTTCTTC
TRBD1	TRBV20-1	TRBJ2-5	few	CSASDRGKETQYF	TGCAGTGCTTCCGACAGGGGGAAAGAGACCCAGTACTTC
.	TRBV4-1	TRBJ1-2	many	CASSQVPSGGASGYTF	TGCGCCAGCAGCCAAGTACCCTCCGGGGGCGCCTCTGGCTACACCTTC
.	TRBV9	TRBJ2-5	.	CASIFLPGTQETQYF	TGTGCCAGCATCTTTCTACCGGGAACTCAAGAGACCCAGTACTTC
.	TRBV29-1	TRBJ1-2	few	CSVASGDGYTF	TGCAGCGTTGCATCGGGGGATGGCTACACCTTC
TRBD2	TRBV7-9	TRBJ2-7	.	CASSLGVGTSGHNEQYF	TGTGCCAGCAGCTTAGGAGTCGGGACTAGCGGTCACAATGAGCAGTACTTC
.	TRBV29-1	TRBJ1-1	.	CSAATGRYTEAFF	TGCAGCGCTGCTACCGGGCGATACACTGAAGCTTTCTTT
.	TRBV27	TRBJ2-6	once	CASSPKGSGANVLTF	TGTGCCAGCAGCCCAAAGGGGTCTGGGGCCAACGTCCTGACTTTC
.	TRBV9	TRBJ2-5	once	CASSRGAKETQYF	TGTGCCAGCAGCCGGGGGGCGAAAGAGACCCAGTACTTC